This record concerns one T cell receptor beta chain sequence. Its antigen remains unknown. This entry belongs to a study of T-cell reconstitution after alpha-beta-depleted transplantation in children. Study-level findings and limits: There were reportedly several hundred expanded graft clones from which alpha-beta T cells came about two months after transplant. T cells produced anew were the main source of T-cell counts and diversity one year after transplant.

Preparation of the TCRbeta library was carried out with unique molecular identifiers. TCRdb independently ran MiXCR on the PCR reads; one entry per CDR3 protein. The sample has more than 100,000 distinct CDR3 sequences; about 21% are singletons. Germline assignment: CDR1 DFQATT and CDR2 SNEGSKA (reference sequence). The CDR3 covers 16 residues. Losses at the gene ends were 0 bases for V and 5 bases for J; bases not matched to a gene: 3. This chain uses TRBV20-1 with TRBJ2-1; TRBD2 agrees at 14 bases. Material: PBMCs, mostly from graft donor cells, obtained 180 days after TCRalphabeta/CD19-depleted stem cell transplant. The receptor was derived from a male patient aged 2-15 years who had a stem cell transplant for chronic granulomatous disease, so the T cells may come from the graft donor. CDR3 amino acids: CSAREPGLAGDNEQFF. The CDR3 DNA reads TGCAGTGCTAGAGAGCCGGGACTAGCGGGAGACAATGAGCAGTTCTTC.